The rows below give T cell receptor beta chains drawn from one sample of a study of shared clonotypes between healthy human individuals. Sequencing was performed with immunoSEQ multiplex PCR; in TCRdb, only in-frame clones are kept and a portion is missing. The top ten clones hold 1.4% of a sample with some 1 million clones, roughly 80% of them seen once. Source material: memory CD4+ T cells sorted from blood. The origin of the receptors is a man in his late teens or twenties in good health. The CDR3 runs from the conserved cysteine through the conserved F or W. Fields, in order: J gene, V gene, D gene, clone size, CDR3 protein, CDR3 DNA. A D gene is named only where the DNA matches it firmly. Clone size appears in some rows only: once, few, many, or a class for an expanded clone.

j_call: TRBJ2-7
v_call: TRBV15
d_call: -
clone_size: -
cdr3_aa: CATSSLNSYEQYF
cdr3_nt: TGTGCCACCAGCAGCCTCAACTCCTACGAGCAGTACTTC

j_call: TRBJ2-7
v_call: TRBV6-6
d_call: -
clone_size: -
cdr3_aa: CASSSPASYEQYF
cdr3_nt: TGTGCCAGCAGTTCCCCGGCGTCCTACGAGCAGTACTTC

j_call: TRBJ1-1
v_call: TRBV5-1
d_call: TRBD1
clone_size: once
cdr3_aa: CASSTGTEHTEAFF
cdr3_nt: TGCGCCAGCAGCACCGGGACAGAGCACACTGAAGCTTTCTTT

j_call: TRBJ1-5
v_call: TRBV7-2
d_call: -
clone_size: -
cdr3_aa: CASSPGTGIQPQHF
cdr3_nt: TGTGCCAGCAGCCCCGGTACAGGGATTCAGCCCCAGCATTTT

j_call: TRBJ2-2
v_call: TRBV6-5
d_call: -
clone_size: -
cdr3_aa: CASRRDSGELFF
cdr3_nt: TGTGCCAGCAGACGGGATTCCGGGGAGCTGTTTTTT

j_call: TRBJ2-5
v_call: TRBV2
d_call: TRBD2
clone_size: many
cdr3_aa: CASRATGLALSGEETQYF
cdr3_nt: TGTGCCAGCAGGGCAACGGGACTAGCTCTTTCGGGGGAAGAGACCCAGTACTTC

j_call: TRBJ1-3
v_call: TRBV19
d_call: -
clone_size: -
cdr3_aa: CASSKDGNTIYF
cdr3_nt: TGTGCCAGTAGTAAGGACGGAAACACCATATATTTT

j_call: TRBJ2-5
v_call: TRBV10-3
d_call: TRBD1
clone_size: -
cdr3_aa: CAISPSTGGFQETQYF
cdr3_nt: TGTGCCATCAGCCCCTCGACAGGGGGGTTTCAAGAGACCCAGTACTTC

j_call: TRBJ2-5
v_call: TRBV18
d_call: -
clone_size: -
cdr3_aa: CASSPTGKETQYF
cdr3_nt: TGTGCCAGCTCACCGACAGGCAAAGAGACCCAGTACTTC

j_call: TRBJ1-2
v_call: TRBV6-6
d_call: -
clone_size: -
cdr3_aa: CASSRVDWGYTF
cdr3_nt: TGTGCCAGCAGCCGGGTGGACTGGGGCTACACCTTC

j_call: TRBJ2-7
v_call: TRBV11-2
d_call: -
clone_size: -
cdr3_aa: CASSPNLIYEQYF
cdr3_nt: TGTGCCAGCAGCCCAAATCTAATTTACGAGCAGTACTTC